This TCR beta chain was profiled in a study of CD8 T cells in Susac syndrome. Across the whole study: Sequenced Susac syndrome patients included five or six with clinically active disease and eight in remission.

The RNA, about 0.45 to 1 ug, was put through reverse transcription using random hexamers. TCRdb called the immunoSEQ multiplex PCR reads again in MiXCR, with one record for every CDR3 protein. The table shows hundreds of thousands of distinct CDR3 sequences, with 94% occurring only once. TCR beta sequencing was performed on blood CD8+ and CD4+ T cells. The CDR3 is made up of 14 amino acids. Looked up from germline, CDR1 is LNHDA and CDR2 is SQIVND (reference sequence). V lost 1 base and J lost 5, with 11 bases in between. The rearrangement joins TRBV19 to TRBJ1-1; D not resolved. The TCR sequence derives from a human donor with Susac syndrome. Input material: CD4+ T cells from PBMCs. The CDR3 loop reads CASSIGGERTEAFF. DNA of the CDR3: TGTGCCAGTAGTATAGGTGGGGAAAGGACTGAAGCTTTCTTT.